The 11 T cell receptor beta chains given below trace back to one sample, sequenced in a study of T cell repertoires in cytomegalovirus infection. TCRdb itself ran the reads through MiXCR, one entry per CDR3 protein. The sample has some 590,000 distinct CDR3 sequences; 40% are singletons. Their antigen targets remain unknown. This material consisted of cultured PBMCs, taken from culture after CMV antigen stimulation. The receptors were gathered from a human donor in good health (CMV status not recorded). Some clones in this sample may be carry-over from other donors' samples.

The CDR3 DNA follows: TGTGCCAGCAGCGGGACTAGCTTTGGGGAGCTGTTTTTT. Its protein is CASSGTSFGELFF. The chain recombines TRBV6-8 with TRBJ2-2; 9 positions match TRBD2. Trimming at V came to 6 bases and at J to 8 bases, leaving 4 bases not matched to a gene. CDR1 and CDR2 (germline): MNHGY, SAAAGT. The CDR3 is 13 amino acids.

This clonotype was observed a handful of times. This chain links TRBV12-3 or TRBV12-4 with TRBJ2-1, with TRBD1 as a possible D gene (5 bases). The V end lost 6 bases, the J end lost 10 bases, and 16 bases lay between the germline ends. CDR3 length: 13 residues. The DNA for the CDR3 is TGTGCCAGCAGAAGGACAATTCGCCCCGAGCAGTTCTTC. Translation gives CASRRTIRPEQFF.

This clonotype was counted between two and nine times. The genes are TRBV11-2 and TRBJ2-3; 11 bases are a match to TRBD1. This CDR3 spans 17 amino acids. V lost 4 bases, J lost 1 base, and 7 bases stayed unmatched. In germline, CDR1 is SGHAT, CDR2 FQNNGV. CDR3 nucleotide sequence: TGTGCCAGCAGCTCAAGGACAGGGGGCAGGGGCACAGATACGCAGTATTTT. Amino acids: CASSSRTGGRGTDTQYF.

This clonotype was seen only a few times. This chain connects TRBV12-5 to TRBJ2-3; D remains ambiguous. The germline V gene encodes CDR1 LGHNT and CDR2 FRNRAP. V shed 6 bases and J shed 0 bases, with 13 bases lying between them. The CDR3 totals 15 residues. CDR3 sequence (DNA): TGTGCTAGTGGCCCGAAACAGTCTAGCACAGATACGCAGTATTTT. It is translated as CASGPKQSSTDTQYF. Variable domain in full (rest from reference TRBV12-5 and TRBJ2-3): DARVTQTPRHKVTEMGQEVTMRCQPILGHNTVFWYRQTMMQGLELLAYFRNRAPLDDSGMPKDRFSAEMPDATLATLKIQPSEPRDSAVYFCASGPKQSSTDTQYFGPGTRLTVL.

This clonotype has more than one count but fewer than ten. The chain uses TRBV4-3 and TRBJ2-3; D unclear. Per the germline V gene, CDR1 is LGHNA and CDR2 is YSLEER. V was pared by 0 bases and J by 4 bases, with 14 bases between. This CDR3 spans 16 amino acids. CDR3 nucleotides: TGCGCCAGCAGCCAAGATCCTCGCGATTGGTCAGATACGCAGTATTTT. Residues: CASSQDPRDWSDTQYF.

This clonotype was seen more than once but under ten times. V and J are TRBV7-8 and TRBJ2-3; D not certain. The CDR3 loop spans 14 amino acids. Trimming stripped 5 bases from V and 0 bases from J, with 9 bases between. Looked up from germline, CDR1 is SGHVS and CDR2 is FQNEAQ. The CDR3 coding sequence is TGTGCCAGCAGCCCTCCCCCGAGCACAGATACGCAGTATTTT. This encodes CASSPPPSTDTQYF.

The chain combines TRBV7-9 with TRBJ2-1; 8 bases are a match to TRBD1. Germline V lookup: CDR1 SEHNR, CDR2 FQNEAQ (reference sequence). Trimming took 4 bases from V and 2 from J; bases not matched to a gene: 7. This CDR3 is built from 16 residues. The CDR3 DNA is TGTGCCAGCAGCTCGCGACAGGGGACGACCTACAATGAGCAGTTCTTC. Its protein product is CASSSRQGTTYNEQFF.

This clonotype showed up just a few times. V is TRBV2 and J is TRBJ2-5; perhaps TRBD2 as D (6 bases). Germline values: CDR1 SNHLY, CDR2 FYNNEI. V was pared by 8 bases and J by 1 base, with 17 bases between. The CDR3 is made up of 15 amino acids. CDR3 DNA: TGTGCCAGCGTTGCGGGGAAACAGGTCCAAGAGACCCAGTACTTC. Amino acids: CASVAGKQVQETQYF. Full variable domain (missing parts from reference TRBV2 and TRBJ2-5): EPEVTQTPSHQVTQMGQEVILRCVPISNHLYFYWYRQILGQKVEFLVSFYNNEISEKSEIFDDQFSVERPDGSNFTLKIRSTKLEDSAMYFCASVAGKQVQETQYFGPGTRLLVL.

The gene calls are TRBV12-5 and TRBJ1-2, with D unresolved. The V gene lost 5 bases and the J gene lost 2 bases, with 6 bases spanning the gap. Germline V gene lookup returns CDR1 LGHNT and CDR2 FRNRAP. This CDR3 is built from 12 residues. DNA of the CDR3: TGTGCTAGTGGTGCTTTAAACTATGGCTACACCTTC. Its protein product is CASGALNYGYTF.

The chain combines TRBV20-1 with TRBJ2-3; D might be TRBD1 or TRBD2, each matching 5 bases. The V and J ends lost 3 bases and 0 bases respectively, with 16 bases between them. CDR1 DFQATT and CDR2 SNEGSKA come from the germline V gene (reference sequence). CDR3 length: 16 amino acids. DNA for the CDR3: TGCAGTGCTAGTAGGGGTCGGGGCGACAGCACAGATACGCAGTATTTT. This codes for CSASRGRGDSTDTQYF.

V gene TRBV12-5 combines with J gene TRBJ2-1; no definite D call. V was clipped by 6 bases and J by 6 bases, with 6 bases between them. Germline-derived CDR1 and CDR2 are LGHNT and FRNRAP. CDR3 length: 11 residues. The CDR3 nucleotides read TGTGCTAGTGGCTCCCGCAATGAGCAGTTCTTC. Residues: CASGSRNEQFF.